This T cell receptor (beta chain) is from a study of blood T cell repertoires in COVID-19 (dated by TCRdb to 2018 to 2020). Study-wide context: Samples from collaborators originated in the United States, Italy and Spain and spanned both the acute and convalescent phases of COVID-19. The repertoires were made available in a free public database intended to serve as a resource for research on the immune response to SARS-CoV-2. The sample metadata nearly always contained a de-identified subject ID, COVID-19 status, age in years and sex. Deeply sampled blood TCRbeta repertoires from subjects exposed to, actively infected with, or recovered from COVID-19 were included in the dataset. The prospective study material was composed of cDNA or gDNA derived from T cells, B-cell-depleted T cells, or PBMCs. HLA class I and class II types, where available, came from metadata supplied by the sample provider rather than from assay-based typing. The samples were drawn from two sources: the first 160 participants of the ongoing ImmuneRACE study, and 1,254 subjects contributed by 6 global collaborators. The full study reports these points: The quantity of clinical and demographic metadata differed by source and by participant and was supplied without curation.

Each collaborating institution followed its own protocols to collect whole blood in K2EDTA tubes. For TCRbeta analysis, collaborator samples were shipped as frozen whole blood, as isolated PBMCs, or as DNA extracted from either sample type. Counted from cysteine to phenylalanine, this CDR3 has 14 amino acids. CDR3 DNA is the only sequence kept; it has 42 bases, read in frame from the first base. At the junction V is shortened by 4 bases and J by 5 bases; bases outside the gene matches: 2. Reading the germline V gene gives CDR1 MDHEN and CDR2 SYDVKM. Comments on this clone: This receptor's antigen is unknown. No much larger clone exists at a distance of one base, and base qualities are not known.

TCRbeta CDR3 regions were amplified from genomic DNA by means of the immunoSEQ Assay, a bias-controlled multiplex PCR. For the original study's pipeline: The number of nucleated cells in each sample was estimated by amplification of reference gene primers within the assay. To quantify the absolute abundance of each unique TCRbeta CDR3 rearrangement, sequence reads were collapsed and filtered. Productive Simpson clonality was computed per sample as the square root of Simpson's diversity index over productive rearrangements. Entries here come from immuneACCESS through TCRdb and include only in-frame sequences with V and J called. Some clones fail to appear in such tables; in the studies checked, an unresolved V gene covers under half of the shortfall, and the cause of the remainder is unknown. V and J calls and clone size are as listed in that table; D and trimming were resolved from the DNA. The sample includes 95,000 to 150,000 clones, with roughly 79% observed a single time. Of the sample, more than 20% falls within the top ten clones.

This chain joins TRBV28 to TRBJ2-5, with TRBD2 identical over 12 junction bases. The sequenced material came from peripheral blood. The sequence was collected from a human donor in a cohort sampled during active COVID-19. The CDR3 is CASSSLAGGETQYF. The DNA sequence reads TGTGCCAGCAGTTCTCTAGCGGGAGGGGAGACCCAGTACTTC.